What follows are 25 T cell receptor beta chains derived from one specimen sequenced in a study of T cell responses to AZD1222 COVID-19 vaccine. Libraries were prepared by immunoSEQ multiplex PCR; TCRdb keeps only in-frame clonotypes and omits some of them. The sample consists of 45,000 to 65,000 clones, more than 75% of them appearing once. The sequenced sample was peripheral blood, obtained 28 days after the second AZD1222 dose. These TCRs come from an adult who received the AZD1222 COVID-19 vaccine.

This clone was recorded a few times. The rearrangement links TRBV7-2 to TRBJ1-3, with a weak D call TRBD1 (5 bases). Per germline, CDR1 SGHTA and CDR2 FQGNSA. V lost 1 base, J lost 4 bases, and 14 bases lay in between. The CDR3 consists of 16 residues. This CDR3 reads CASSLGWGPRGNTIYF. The CDR3 bases are TGTGCCAGCAGCTTAGGGTGGGGCCCTCGAGGAAACACCATATATTTT.

The table lists this clone with a count of one. The V call is TRBV30, the J call TRBJ1-6; tentative D call: TRBD1 (5 bases). The germline V gene encodes CDR1 GTSNPN and CDR2 SVGIG (reference sequence). Trimming stripped 2 bases from V and 12 bases from J, with 14 bases between. The CDR3 has 13 amino acids. The CDR3 is CAWSRDHSEPLHF. The CDR3 DNA is TGTGCCTGGAGTCGGGACCACTCGGAACCCCTCCACTTT.

This clone was counted between two and nine times. The gene calls are TRBV12-3 or TRBV12-4 and TRBJ1-1, with a weak D call TRBD1 (5 bases). V lost 6 bases, J lost 1 base, and 9 bases lay in between. The CDR3 loop spans 13 amino acids. Here the CDR3 reads CASSPQENTEAFF. The CDR3 DNA reads TGTGCCAGCAGCCCACAGGAGAACACTGAAGCTTTCTTT.

The rearrangement joins TRBV15 to TRBJ2-7; D may be TRBD1 (7 bases). The CDR3 sequence is 15 residues long. Deletions cut 0 bases from V and 1 base from J, with 10 bases between. CDR1 and CDR2 (germline): LNHNV, YYDKDF (reference sequence). This CDR3 is CATSRDRGASYEQYV. CDR3 bases: TGTGCCACCAGCAGAGACAGGGGGGCTTCCTACGAGCAGTACGTC.

V gene TRBV20-1 combines with J gene TRBJ1-1; 7 nucleotides align to TRBD1. Germline-derived CDR1 and CDR2 are DFQATT and SNEGSKA (reference sequence). With V trimmed by 1 base and J by 8 bases, 1 base remained unmatched. This CDR3 contains 11 residues. CDR3 region: CSARGQGEAFF. The CDR3 bases are TGCAGTGCTAGAGGACAGGGAGAAGCTTTCTTT.

The genes are TRBV6-5 and TRBJ1-2; D uncertain. The CDR3 is 11 amino acids. V gave up 6 bases and J gave up 6 bases, with 8 bases separating them. Germline values: CDR1 MNHEY, CDR2 SVGAGI. CDR3 sequence reads: CASSNTHGYTF. The CDR3 coding sequence is TGTGCCAGCAGCAACACGCATGGCTACACCTTC.

This clone is a singleton in its sample. J is TRBJ1-3 and V is TRBV28; no firm D call. This CDR3 is 12 amino acids long. Germline V gene sequence: CDR1 MDHEN, CDR2 SYDVKM. V dropped 4 bases and J dropped 3 bases, with 4 bases sitting between them. CDR3 DNA sequence: TGTGCCAGCAGTTCCGTTGGAAACACCATATATTTT. It yields the protein CASSSVGNTIYF.

The gene calls are TRBV28 and TRBJ1-1; 10 bases are shared with TRBD1. The germline gives CDR1 MDHEN, CDR2 SYDVKM. The CDR3 covers 13 residues. J was trimmed by 5 bases and V by 6 bases; bases with no gene match: 3. The CDR3 loop is CASSDRGRTEAFF. CDR3 nucleotides: TGTGCCAGCAGCGACAGGGGGCGAACTGAAGCTTTCTTT. The whole variable domain, remainder taken from reference TRBV28 and TRBJ1-1, is DVKVTQSSRYLVKRTGEKVFLECVQDMDHENMFWYRQDPGLGLRLIYFSYDVKMKEKGDIPEGYSVSREKKERFSLILESASTNQTSMYLCASSDRGRTEAFFGQGTRLTVV.

The gene calls are TRBV7-8 and TRBJ2-3; tentative D call: TRBD1 (5 bases). This CDR3 has 14 amino acids. V was cut by 3 bases and J by 4 bases, with 11 bases left in between. Germline-derived CDR1 and CDR2 are SGHVS and FQNEAQ. CDR3 protein: CASSFPGIPDTQYF. The CDR3 DNA is TGTGCCAGCAGCTTCCCAGGGATCCCAGATACGCAGTATTTT.

The chain employs TRBV11-1 and TRBJ1-2, with TRBD1 matching over 7 bases. Per the germline V gene, CDR1 is SGHAT and CDR2 is FQDESV (reference sequence). With 5 bases clipped from V and 7 bases from J, the junction kept 4 bases outside the gene matches. The CDR3 sequence is 12 residues long. CDR3 loop: CASSGGQRGYTF. CDR3 DNA: TGTGCCAGCAGCGGGGGACAGCGTGGCTACACCTTC.

The chain couples TRBV9 to TRBJ1-1; no clear D. Looked up from germline, CDR1 is SGDLS and CDR2 is YYNGEE. Trimming cost V 0 bases and J 4 bases, with 10 bases left between them. CDR3 length: 14 amino acids. CDR3 residues: CASSVGSGITEAFF. CDR3 nucleotide sequence: TGTGCCAGCAGCGTAGGTTCGGGGATCACTGAAGCTTTCTTT.

The chain recombines TRBV6-5 with TRBJ1-2; no firm D call. V lost 0 bases, J lost 3 bases, and 8 bases lay in between. From germline, CDR1 is MNHEY and CDR2 SVGAGI. This CDR3 comprises 14 residues. The CDR3 DNA follows: TGTGCCAGCAGTTACTCGGTTGTTGACTATGGCTACACCTTC. Protein: CASSYSVVDYGYTF.

This chain connects TRBV29-1 to TRBJ2-2; TRBD1 matches 7 bases. J gave up 0 bases and V 6 bases, and 4 bases lay outside the gene matches. CDR1 SQVTM and CDR2 ANQGSEA come from the germline V gene. The CDR3 runs 14 residues. CDR3: CSVGDRPNTGELFF. The CDR3 region has the DNA TGCAGCGTAGGGGACAGACCGAACACCGGGGAGCTGTTTTTT.

The V gene is TRBV6-4, the J gene TRBJ2-7; TRBD2 aligns across 14 bases. Germline assignment: CDR1 MRHNA and CDR2 SNTAGT. CDR3 length equals 19 residues. Trimming at V came to 2 bases and at J to 5 bases, leaving 14 bases not matched to a gene. This CDR3 is CASSDPGLAGEPDLHEQYF. The CDR3 DNA sequence: TGTGCCAGCAGTGACCCGGGACTAGCGGGAGAACCAGACCTACACGAGCAGTACTTC.

The chain recombines TRBV4-1 with TRBJ2-5; a weak D match, TRBD1 (5 bases). Germline assignment: CDR1 MGHRA and CDR2 YSYEKL. V was cut by 3 bases and J by 6 bases, with 14 bases left in between. The CDR3 sequence is 14 residues long. CDR3 protein: CASSHQGQGKTQYF. The CDR3 DNA is TGCGCCAGCAGCCATCAGGGTCAGGGAAAGACCCAGTACTTC.

This clone appeared once. The rearrangement joins TRBV5-4 to TRBJ1-2; D gene unclear. V was shortened by 6 bases and J by 5 bases, with 11 bases between the two germline ends. This CDR3 is 12 amino acids long. Germline V gene sequence: CDR1 SGHNT, CDR2 YYREEE (reference sequence). The CDR3 nucleotides are TGTGCCAGCACCTCGGAGTCTTATGGCTACACCTTC. It specifies CASTSESYGYTF.

By proportion, this clone is medium-sized. The chain recombines TRBV7-2 with TRBJ2-1; 8 nucleotides line up with TRBD1. The CDR3 is 15 amino acids. The V gene's germline CDR1 is SGHTA and CDR2 FQGNSA. V trimming: 3 bases; J trimming: 1 base; junction bases outside the gene matches: 2. The CDR3 DNA sequence: TGTGCCAGCAGCTTCAGGGGGCGGTCCTACAATGAGCAGTTCTTC. This translates into CASSFRGRSYNEQFF.

The V call is TRBV7-2, the J call TRBJ2-5; 11 bases are a match to TRBD2. The CDR3 is 15 amino acids. CDR1 and CDR2 from the germline V gene are SGHTA and FQGNSA. Germline trimming cut 2 bases from V and 5 bases from J; bases unmatched to any gene: 4. CDR3 in DNA: TGTGCCAGCAGCTTATCTAGCGGGGGGAGGGAGACCCAGTACTTC. Its translation: CASSLSSGGRETQYF.

The rearrangement joins TRBV28 to TRBJ2-2; D assignment may be TRBD1 or TRBD2 (5 bases each). The CDR3 length is 17 residues. Trimming cost V 2 bases and J 2 bases, with 15 bases left between them. Germline CDR1 MDHEN, CDR2 SYDVKM. In DNA, the CDR3 is TGTGCCAGCAGTTTAATCGGATTGGGGGATAACACCGGGGAGCTGTTTTTT. Its translation is CASSLIGLGDNTGELFF.

V usage is TRBV27 and J usage is TRBJ1-6; D is ambiguous. Germline values: CDR1 MNHEY, CDR2 SMNVEV (reference sequence). V lost 7 bases, J lost 0 bases, and 10 bases lay in between. The CDR3 sequence is 15 residues long. Written as DNA, the CDR3 is TGTGCCAGCAAACCTTCGAGCTCCTATAATTCACCCCTCCACTTT. Amino acids: CASKPSSSYNSPLHF.

The chain links TRBV27 to TRBJ2-1; TRBD2 agrees at 8 bases. CDR1 is MNHEY, CDR2 SMNVEV, per germline (reference sequence). The CDR3 is made up of 15 amino acids. J lost 8 bases, V lost 7 bases, and 13 bases had no gene match. The DNA of the CDR3 is TGTGCCAGCACCGCCTTGGGACTAGATACCTATGAGCAGTTCTTC. It translates to CASTALGLDTYEQFF.

This chain's CDR3 is CASSLGDRDQPQHF. In DNA, the CDR3 is TGTGCCAGCAGCTTAGGGGACAGGGATCAGCCCCAGCATTTT. This sequence joins TRBV7-2 and TRBJ1-5, with TRBD1 matching over 9 bases. The V and J ends lost 1 base and 5 bases, in that order; junction bases with no gene match: 0. In germline, CDR1 is SGHTA, CDR2 FQGNSA. CDR3 length equals 14 residues.

This chain connects TRBV28 to TRBJ1-1; weak D call: TRBD1 (5 bases). The V gene's germline CDR1 is MDHEN and CDR2 SYDVKM. V lost 6 bases, J lost 4 bases, and 15 bases lay in between. This CDR3 has 14 residues. In DNA form, the CDR3 reads TGTGCCAGCAGCCCACTCGTGAGGGGCACTGAAGCTTTCTTT. This codes for CASSPLVRGTEAFF.

The chain combines TRBV6-1 with TRBJ1-1, with 9 bases fitting TRBD1. Trimming took 3 bases from V and 4 from J; bases not matched to a gene: 6. CDR3 length: 15 amino acids. Per germline, CDR1 MNHNS and CDR2 SASEGT. The CDR3 nucleotides are TGTGCCAGCAGTGAGCACTTACAGGGGGCCACTGAAGCTTTCTTT. This encodes CASSEHLQGATEAFF.

The V call is TRBV10-1, the J call TRBJ1-1, with D perhaps TRBD1 (6 bases). This CDR3 spans 14 amino acids. Germline CDR1 and CDR2: WNHNN and SYGVQD (reference sequence). The ends were cut back, 6 bases at V and 2 bases at J, with 13 bases in the middle. The CDR3, as DNA: TGCGCCAGCAGAGCACCAGGGGTAAACACTGAAGCTTTCTTT. Translation: CASRAPGVNTEAFF.